This T cell receptor (beta chain) was documented in a study of blood T cell repertoires in COVID-19. In the authors' methods: Amplification of reference gene primers was used by the study to estimate nucleated cell counts. The assay was immunoSEQ multiplex PCR, and TCRdb's table has in-frame clones only and misses some. The DNA gave D and trimming, while V, J and clone size come from that table. This sample has about 200,000 clones, with approximately 85% found just once. Per germline, CDR1 SGDLS and CDR2 YYNGEE. The V end lost 4 bases, the J end lost 4 bases, and 14 bases lay between the germline ends. This CDR3 is 15 amino acids long.

The chain has TRBV9 and TRBJ2-2; perhaps TRBD2 as D (5 bases). Material: peripheral blood. The receptor comes from a woman of 80 years or more with COVID-19, enrolled during active disease. The CDR3: CASSLPRGSTGELFF. In DNA form, the CDR3 reads TGTGCCAGCAGCCTACCTCGAGGGTCCACCGGGGAGCTGTTTTTT.